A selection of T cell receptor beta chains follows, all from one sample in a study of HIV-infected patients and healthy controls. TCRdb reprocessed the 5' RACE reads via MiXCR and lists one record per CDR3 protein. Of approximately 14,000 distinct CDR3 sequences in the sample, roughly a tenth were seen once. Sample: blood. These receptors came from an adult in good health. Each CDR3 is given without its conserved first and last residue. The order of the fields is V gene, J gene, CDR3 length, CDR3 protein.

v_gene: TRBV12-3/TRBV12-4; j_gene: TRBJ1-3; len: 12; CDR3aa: ASSLTGGGNTIY
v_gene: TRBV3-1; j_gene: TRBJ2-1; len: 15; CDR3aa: ASSQDVKGASDNEQF
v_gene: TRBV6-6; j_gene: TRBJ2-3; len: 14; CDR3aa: ASFPYDLKSTDTQY
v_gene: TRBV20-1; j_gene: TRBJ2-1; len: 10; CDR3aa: SAGHGLALQF
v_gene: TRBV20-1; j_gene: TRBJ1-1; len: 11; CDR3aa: SGRESLNTEAF
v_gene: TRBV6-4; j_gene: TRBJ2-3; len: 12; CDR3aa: ASSLLGGEDTQY
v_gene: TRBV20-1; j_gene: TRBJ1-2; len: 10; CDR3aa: SAREDRDGYT
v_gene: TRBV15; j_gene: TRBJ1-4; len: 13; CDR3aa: ATRQDRGKSEKLF
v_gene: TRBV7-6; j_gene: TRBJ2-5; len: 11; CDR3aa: ASRSLAGETQY
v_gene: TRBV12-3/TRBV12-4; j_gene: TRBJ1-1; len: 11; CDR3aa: ASKDRVLTEAF
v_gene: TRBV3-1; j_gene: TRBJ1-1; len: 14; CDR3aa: ASSRTYRSGSTEAF
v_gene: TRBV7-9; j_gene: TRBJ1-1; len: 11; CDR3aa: ASSEGTVTEAF
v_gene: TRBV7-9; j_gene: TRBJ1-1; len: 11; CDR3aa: ASSLSVNTEAF
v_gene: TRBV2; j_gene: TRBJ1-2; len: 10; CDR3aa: ARTEGNYGYT
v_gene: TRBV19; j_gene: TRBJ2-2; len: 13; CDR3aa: ASSWDRIRTGELF
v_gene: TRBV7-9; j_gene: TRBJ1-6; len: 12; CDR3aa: ASRGGLDNSPLH
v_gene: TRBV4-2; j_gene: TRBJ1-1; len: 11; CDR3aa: ASSQGDRGEAF
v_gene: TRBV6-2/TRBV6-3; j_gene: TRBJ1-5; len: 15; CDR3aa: ASSYSSVQGLNQPQH
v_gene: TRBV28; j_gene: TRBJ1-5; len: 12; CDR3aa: ASSPRTGDQPQH
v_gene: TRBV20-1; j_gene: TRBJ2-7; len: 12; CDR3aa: SAIAASSGYEQY
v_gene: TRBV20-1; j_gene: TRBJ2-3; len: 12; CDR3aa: SARHDVQVDTQY
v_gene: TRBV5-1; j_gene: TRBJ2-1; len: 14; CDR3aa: ASSMAGGLSYNEQF
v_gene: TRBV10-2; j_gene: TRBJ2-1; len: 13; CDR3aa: ASKPPQGARDEQF
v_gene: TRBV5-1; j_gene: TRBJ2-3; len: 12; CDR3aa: ASSLELDTDTQY
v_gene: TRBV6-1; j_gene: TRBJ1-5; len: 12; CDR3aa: ASTTYRQNQPQH
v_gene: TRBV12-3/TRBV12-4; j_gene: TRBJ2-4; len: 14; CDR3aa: ASRLLAGEAKNIQY
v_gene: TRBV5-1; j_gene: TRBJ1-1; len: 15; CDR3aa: ASSPQSTHGMNTEAF
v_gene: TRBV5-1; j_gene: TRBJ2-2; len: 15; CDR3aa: ASSLGHRDTNTGELF
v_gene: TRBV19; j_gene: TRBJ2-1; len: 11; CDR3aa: ASSRQAYNEQF
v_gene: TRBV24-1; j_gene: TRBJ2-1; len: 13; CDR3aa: ATSDFGGAAGEQF
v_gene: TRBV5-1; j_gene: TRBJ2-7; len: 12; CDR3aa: ASSLGTQGAEQY
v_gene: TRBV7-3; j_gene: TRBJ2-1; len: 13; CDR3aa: ASSLDRGSYNEQF
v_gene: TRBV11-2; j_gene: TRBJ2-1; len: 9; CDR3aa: ASSLGFEQF
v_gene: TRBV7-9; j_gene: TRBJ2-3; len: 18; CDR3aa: ASSHLTPGGDVPLTDTQY
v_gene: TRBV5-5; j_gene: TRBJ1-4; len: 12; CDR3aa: ASSPLAVAEKLF
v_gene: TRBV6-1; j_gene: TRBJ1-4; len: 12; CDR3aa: ASRLTWGNEKLF
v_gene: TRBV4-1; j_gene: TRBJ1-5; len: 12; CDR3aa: ASSQDSPPGPQH
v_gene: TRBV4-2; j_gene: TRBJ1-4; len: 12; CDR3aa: ASSEDSRNEKLF
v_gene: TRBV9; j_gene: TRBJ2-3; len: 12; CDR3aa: ASSVLILGDTQY
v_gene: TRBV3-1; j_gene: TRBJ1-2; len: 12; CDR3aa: ASSQPQGNYGYT
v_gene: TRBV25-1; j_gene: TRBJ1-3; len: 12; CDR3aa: ASSEAGSGNTIY
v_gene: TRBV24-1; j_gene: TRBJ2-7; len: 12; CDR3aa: ATSRSGGGLEQY
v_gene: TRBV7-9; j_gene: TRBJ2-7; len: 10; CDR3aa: ATSARGAEQY
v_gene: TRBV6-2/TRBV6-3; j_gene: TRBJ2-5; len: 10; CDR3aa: VTGTRSETQY
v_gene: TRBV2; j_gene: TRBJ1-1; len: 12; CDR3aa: ASSESTGNTEAF
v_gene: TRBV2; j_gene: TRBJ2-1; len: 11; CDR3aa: ASKDRSYNEQF
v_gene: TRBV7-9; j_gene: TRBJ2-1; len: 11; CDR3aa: ASSLGQYNEQF
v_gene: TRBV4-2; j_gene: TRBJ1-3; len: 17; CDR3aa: ASSARQGASNLSGNTIY
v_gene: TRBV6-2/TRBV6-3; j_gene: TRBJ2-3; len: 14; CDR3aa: ASSDPAPGSTDTQY
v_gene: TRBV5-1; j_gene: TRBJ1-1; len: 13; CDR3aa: ASSLAKGANTEAF
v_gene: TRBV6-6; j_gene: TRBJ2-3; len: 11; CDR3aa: ASRPVVADTQY
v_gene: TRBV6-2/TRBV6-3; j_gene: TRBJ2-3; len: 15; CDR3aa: ASSRARVGASTDTQY
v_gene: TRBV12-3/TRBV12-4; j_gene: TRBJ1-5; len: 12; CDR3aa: ASSQEGGVRPQH